This is a list of T cell receptor beta chains from one sample in a study of CD8 T cells in Susac syndrome. TCRdb recomputed calls from the immunoSEQ multiplex PCR reads with MiXCR, one row per CDR3 protein. In the table there are about 66,000 distinct CDR3 sequences, just under 95% of which are singletons. The sample comprised CD8+ T cells from PBMCs. The receptors were gathered from a human donor with multiple sclerosis. Both conserved end residues are part of each CDR3. D genes are given only for firm matches. Not all rows give a size; the values are once, few, many and, for expanded clones, a class.

clone size,V gene,CDR3 length,J gene,D gene,CDR3 DNA,CDR3 protein
NA,TRBV5-6,16,TRBJ2-7,TRBD2,TGTGCCAGCAGCTTGGCTAGCGGGGGGGCCCCATACGAGCAGTACTTC,CASSLASGGAPYEQYF
NA,TRBV27,13,TRBJ2-7,NA,TGTGCCAGCAGTGCGATGGGGTGGGGAGAGCAGTACTTC,CASSAMGWGEQYF
NA,TRBV5-1,13,TRBJ1-2,TRBD1,TGCGCCAGCAGCTCTGGACAGGGCAGCAGCTACACCTTC,CASSSGQGSSYTF
NA,TRBV10-3,13,TRBJ2-5,NA,TGTGCCATCAGTGACCCTAGGGAAGAGACCCAGTACTTC,CAISDPREETQYF
NA,TRBV20-1,13,TRBJ2-7,TRBD1,TGCAGTGCTAGAGGGACAGGGGACTACGAGCAGTACTTC,CSARGTGDYEQYF
NA,TRBV12-3/TRBV12-4,14,TRBJ2-3,NA,TGTGCCAGCAGTTTAGGAGGGTTCGGGGATACGCAGTATTTT,CASSLGGFGDTQYF
NA,TRBV6-5,13,TRBJ1-5,NA,TGTGCCAGCAGTTTAGGTCCCGGACAGCCCCAGCATTTT,CASSLGPGQPQHF
NA,TRBV7-8,11,TRBJ2-7,NA,TGTGCCAGCAGCCCCGACTACGAGCAGTACTTC,CASSPDYEQYF
NA,TRBV29-1,14,TRBJ2-7,TRBD2,TGCAGCGTTGAGGGACTAGCGGGATCTTACGAGCAGTACTTC,CSVEGLAGSYEQYF
NA,TRBV6-4,14,TRBJ1-1,NA,TGTGCCAGCAGTGACGGGGTCGAGAACACTGAAGCTTTCTTT,CASSDGVENTEAFF
NA,TRBV7-8,16,TRBJ2-1,TRBD1,TGTGCCAGCAGCTTAGCCGGGACAGGGATCCACAATGAGCAGTTCTTC,CASSLAGTGIHNEQFF
once,TRBV24-1,17,TRBJ1-2,TRBD1,TGTGCCACCAGTGATTTTCCCGGACAGGGCCTGCACTATGGCTACACCTTC,CATSDFPGQGLHYGYTF
NA,TRBV3-1,15,TRBJ2-7,NA,TGTGCCAGCAGCCAAGACAGGGGTGCGGCCTACGAGCAGTACTTC,CASSQDRGAAYEQYF
NA,TRBV5-1,16,TRBJ1-5,TRBD1,TGCGCCAGCAGCCCCGGGGGACAGGCCTTCAATCAGCCCCAGCATTTT,CASSPGGQAFNQPQHF
NA,TRBV7-2,14,TRBJ1-2,NA,TGTGCCAGCAGCTCGTCGGCAGATAACTATGGCTACACCTTC,CASSSSADNYGYTF
NA,TRBV19,15,TRBJ1-6,NA,TGTGCCAGTAGTATCGAGCACAGGGAGTTAGCACCCCTCCACTTT,CASSIEHRELAPLHF
NA,TRBV30,17,TRBJ2-1,TRBD1,TGTGCCTGGAGTGCCCTTCTCGTGACAGGGCCCTACAATGAGCAGTTCTTC,CAWSALLVTGPYNEQFF
once,TRBV2,15,TRBJ2-5,TRBD2,TGTGCCAGCAGTGATAGCGGGAGGGCCTCGGAGACCCAGTACTTC,CASSDSGRASETQYF
NA,TRBV11-1,14,TRBJ2-7,NA,TGTGCCAGCAGCTTAACGGCGGGGAGCTACGAGCAGTACTTC,CASSLTAGSYEQYF
NA,TRBV6-2/TRBV6-3,14,TRBJ1-2,NA,TGTGCCAGCAGTTACGAGGAGTTTTCATATGGCTACACCTTC,CASSYEEFSYGYTF
NA,TRBV29-1,13,TRBJ1-2,NA,TGCAGCGTTGAAGCCGGGGTTCCCTATGGCTACACCTTC,CSVEAGVPYGYTF
NA,TRBV3-1,15,TRBJ1-1,NA,TGTGCCAGCAGCCATCCACGGGGCGGGAACACTGAAGCTTTCTTT,CASSHPRGGNTEAFF
NA,TRBV12-3/TRBV12-4,15,TRBJ2-3,NA,TGTGCCTCCCAAAGTGTGGGGGCAGGGACAGATACGCAGTATTTT,CASQSVGAGTDTQYF
NA,TRBV6-4,14,TRBJ2-2,NA,TGTGCCAGCAGTGAAAGTATGGACACCGGGGAGCTGTTTTTT,CASSESMDTGELFF
NA,TRBV2,14,TRBJ2-1,NA,TGTGCCAGCGGTGCGGTTGGACCAGGAGATGAGCAGTTCTTC,CASGAVGPGDEQFF
NA,TRBV29-1,12,TRBJ1-1,NA,TGCAGCGTTGAAGTCGCAGAAACTGAAGCTTTCTTT,CSVEVAETEAFF
NA,TRBV5-1,17,TRBJ2-1,TRBD2,TGCGCCAGCACCCAACCCGCCGGGCTAGCGGGTTACAATGAGCAGTTCTTC,CASTQPAGLAGYNEQFF
NA,TRBV5-1,15,TRBJ1-5,NA,TGCGCCAGCAGCTCGGAAGGACAGAGCAATCAGCCCCAGCATTTT,CASSSEGQSNQPQHF